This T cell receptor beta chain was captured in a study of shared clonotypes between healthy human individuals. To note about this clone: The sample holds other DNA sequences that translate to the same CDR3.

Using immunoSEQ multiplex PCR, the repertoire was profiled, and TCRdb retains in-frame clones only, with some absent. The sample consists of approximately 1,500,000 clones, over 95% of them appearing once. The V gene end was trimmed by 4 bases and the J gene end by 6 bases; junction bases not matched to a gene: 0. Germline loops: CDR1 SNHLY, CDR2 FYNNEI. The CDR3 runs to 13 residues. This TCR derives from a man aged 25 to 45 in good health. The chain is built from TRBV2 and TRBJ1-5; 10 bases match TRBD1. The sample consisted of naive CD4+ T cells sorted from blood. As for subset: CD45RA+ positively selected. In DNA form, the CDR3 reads TGTGCCAGCAGTGGGACAGGGGGTCAGCCCCAGCATTTT. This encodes CASSGTGGQPQHF.